One sample yielded the 28 T cell receptor beta chains listed below, sequenced in a study of regulatory T cells in long-lasting Graves disease. Described time point: newly diagnosed GD, antithyroid drugs for less than 3 months. Scientists built the TCR library using RNA that was extracted from PBMCs. Through Arm-PCR of CDR3 regions and iRepertoire HTBI primers, TCR beta libraries were built. One entry per CDR3 protein results from TCRdb running MiXCR on the multiplex PCR reads. The top ten clones hold more than 10% of a sample with about 470,000 distinct CDR3 sequences, 15% to 20% of them seen once. This sample was shared with a second study, whose subject was T cells in Graves' hyperthyroidism and ophthalmopathy.

The material sequenced was peripheral blood mononuclear cells (PBMCs), taken at new diagnosis, from a patient treated with antithyroid drugs. These receptors came from a man aged 40-55 years with Graves disease.

This clonotype appeared once. The chain uses TRBV4-1 and TRBJ2-7, with 12 bases matching TRBD2. CDR3 size: 19 residues. The junction had 18 bases not matched to a gene; V was cut back by 3 bases and J by 6 bases. CDR1 is MGHRA, CDR2 YSYEKL, per germline. The CDR3 sequence: CASSHRLAGETRPLGEQYF. The CDR3 nucleotides are TGCGCCAGCAGCCATCGACTAGCGGGAGAGACTAGACCGCTCGGCGAGCAGTACTTC.

This clonotype was found many times. This sequence joins TRBV20-1 and TRBJ2-1; 8 bases match TRBD2. The CDR3 consists of 14 residues. The J segment lost 2 bases and the V segment lost 4 bases, leaving 4 bases of the junction unmatched. CDR1 DFQATT and CDR2 SNEGSKA come from the germline V gene (reference sequence). CDR3 sequence (DNA): TGCAGTGCTATACTAGCGGATCCCTACAATGAGCAGTTCTTC. Its protein is CSAILADPYNEQFF.

The chain carries TRBV4-2 and TRBJ1-1; tentatively, D is TRBD1 (5 bases). Trimming cost V 0 bases and J 6 bases, with 17 bases left between them. Germline CDR1 reads LGHNA; CDR2 reads YNFKEQ. The CDR3 consists of 16 residues. The CDR3 loop reads CASSQDSGQGFAEAFF. In nucleotides, the CDR3 is TGTGCCAGCAGCCAAGATTCAGGGCAGGGTTTCGCTGAAGCTTTCTTT.

This chain uses TRBV7-9 with TRBJ1-5; the D gene is possibly TRBD1 (6 bases). CDR1 and CDR2 (germline): SEHNR, FQNEAQ (reference sequence). This CDR3 has 13 amino acids. Deletions cut 3 bases from V and 15 bases from J, with 18 bases between. CDR3 nucleotide sequence: TGTGCCAGCAGCTTTGAGTGGGGACACCGGCTGCATTTT. Its translation is CASSFEWGHRLHF.

This clonotype was found many times. The chain combines TRBV12-3 or TRBV12-4 with TRBJ2-7; 11 nucleotides line up with TRBD2. The CDR3 consists of 16 residues. V shed 5 bases and J 0 bases; nucleotides not matched to a gene: 6. The chain's CDR3 is CASSRTSGSASYEQYF. DNA of the CDR3: TGTGCCAGCAGTCGAACTAGCGGGAGTGCCTCCTACGAGCAGTACTTC.

This clonotype showed up many times. This chain joins TRBV6-1 and TRBJ2-7; TRBD1 aligns across 9 bases. CDR3 length equals 14 residues. The V gene end was trimmed by 11 bases and the J gene end by 5 bases; junction bases not matched to a gene: 13. Germline V gene lookup returns CDR1 MNHNS and CDR2 SASEGT. The DNA for the CDR3 is TGTGCCGGCGCAACCGGGACAGGGAGCGACGAGCAGTACTTC. It translates to CAGATGTGSDEQYF.

This clonotype was picked up a small number of times. The rearrangement uses TRBV24-1 and TRBJ2-3; D perhaps matches TRBD1 (5 bases). Germline V gene data show CDR1 as KGHDR and CDR2 as SFDVKD. Trimming left V 1 base short and J 5 bases short, with 12 bases between. This CDR3 contains 15 residues. CDR3 DNA: TGTGCCACCAGTGATTTCGGGCAGGGTGAAGATACGCAGTATTTT. Translating gives CATSDFGQGEDTQYF.

This clonotype has a count of ten or more. The J gene is TRBJ2-4, the V gene TRBV12-3 or TRBV12-4; perhaps TRBD2 as D (6 bases). The CDR3 is 15 residues long. The V end was cut by 5 bases, the J end by 7 bases, with 18 bases between. The chain's CDR3 is CASSREAVMKNIQYF. CDR3 coding DNA: TGTGCCAGCAGTAGGGAGGCGGTAATGAAGAACATTCAGTACTTC.

This clonotype was counted ten times or more. The CDR3 here is CASTETEQRYNEQFF. DNA of the CDR3: TGTGCCAGCACCGAGACAGAACAAAGATACAATGAGCAGTTCTTC. The chain employs TRBV11-2 and TRBJ2-1; TRBD1 is a possible D gene (5 bases). Germline assignment: CDR1 SGHAT and CDR2 FQNNGV. The CDR3 is made up of 15 amino acids. Trimming took off 7 bases at V and 4 bases at J, with 17 bases between the two ends.

As DNA, the CDR3 is TGTGCCAGCAGTTTAGCCGACAGGCGGGAGGTCTACGAGCAGTACTTC. Translation: CASSLADRREVYEQYF. The chain links TRBV28 to TRBJ2-7; TRBD2 aligns across 8 bases. V was clipped by 2 bases and J by 3 bases; unmatched bases: 9. The CDR3 covers 16 residues. Germline V lookup: CDR1 MDHEN, CDR2 SYDVKM.

Many counts were recorded for this clonotype. This chain uses TRBV11-2 with TRBJ2-7; D unclear. The CDR3 is made up of 15 amino acids. The V gene's germline CDR1 is SGHAT and CDR2 FQNNGV. With 0 bases removed from V and 2 bases from J, the gap between germline ends came to 11 bases. CDR3 sequence reads: CASSLESLLAYEQYF. The DNA of the CDR3 is TGTGCCAGCAGCTTAGAGAGTCTTTTGGCCTACGAGCAGTACTTC.

Many counts were recorded for this clonotype. This chain links TRBV7-2 with TRBJ1-5; D is uncertain. V was trimmed by 5 bases and J by 5 bases, leaving 16 bases between them. The CDR3 runs to 15 residues. The germline CDR1 and CDR2 sequences are SGHTA and FQGNSA. CDR3 in amino acids: CASSPKWEMDQPQHF. CDR3 nucleotides: TGTGCCAGCAGCCCAAAGTGGGAGATGGATCAGCCCCAGCATTTT.

The table lists this clonotype with many counts. The chain combines TRBV18 with TRBJ1-3; TRBD1 aligns across 7 bases. The CDR3 runs 13 residues. V lost 3 bases, J lost 4 bases, and 0 bases stayed unmatched. CDR1 is KGHSH, CDR2 LQKENI, per germline. CDR3 DNA sequence: TGTGCCAGCTCACCGGGACAGGGAAACACCATATATTTT. This sequence encodes CASSPGQGNTIYF.

This sequence joins TRBV7-9 and TRBJ2-5; 9 bases fit TRBD1. Germline CDR1 SEHNR, CDR2 FQNEAQ (reference sequence). The CDR3 runs to 12 residues. Trimming at V came to 5 bases and at J to 9 bases, leaving 4 bases not matched to a gene. CDR3 loop: CASSPGQGAQYF. CDR3 bases: TGTGCCAGCAGCCCGGGACAGGGAGCCCAGTACTTC.

This clonotype came up many times. The genes are TRBV29-1 and TRBJ1-1, with 7 bases lining up with TRBD1. The junction had 4 bases not matched to a gene; V was cut back by 5 bases and J by 1 base. This CDR3 is built from 13 residues. Germline V CDR1 and CDR2: SQVTM, ANQGSEA. The CDR3 sequence: CSVRGRENTEAFF. The CDR3 DNA follows: TGCAGCGTTAGGGGGCGGGAGAACACTGAAGCTTTCTTT.

This clonotype was seen at least ten times. This chain uses TRBV6-1 with TRBJ1-5; D not resolved. Germline assignment: CDR1 MNHNS and CDR2 SASEGT. This CDR3 has 15 residues. Trimming stripped 2 bases from V and 0 bases from J, with 8 bases between. CDR3 region: CASSEYPVSNQPQHF. The CDR3 coding sequence is TGTGCCAGCAGTGAATATCCAGTTAGCAATCAGCCCCAGCATTTT.

This clonotype was seen only a few times. The J gene is TRBJ2-2, the V gene TRBV10-3; no clear D. CDR1 is ENHRY and CDR2 is SYGVKD in the germline V gene. The CDR3 length is 15 residues. V was clipped by 2 bases and J by 5 bases, with 12 bases between them. CDR3 sequence reads: CAISEAAWGTGELFF. The DNA of the CDR3 is TGTGCCATCAGTGAGGCGGCGTGGGGAACCGGGGAGCTGTTTTTT.

This clonotype has just a few counts. The CDR3 spells CASSSESGLGGQPQHF. The CDR3 region has the DNA TGTGCCAGCAGTTCGGAGAGCGGCTTGGGGGGGCAGCCCCAGCATTTT. This chain uses TRBV28 with TRBJ1-5; D is perhaps TRBD1 (5 bases). The CDR3 spans 16 residues. Germline CDR1 MDHEN, CDR2 SYDVKM. Trimming stripped 4 bases from V and 7 bases from J, with 20 bases between.

This chain links TRBV5-1 with TRBJ2-5; 7 bases line up with TRBD1. The CDR3 runs 16 residues. V lost 1 base to trimming and J lost 4 bases; unmatched junction nucleotides: 10. Germline assignment: CDR1 SGHRS and CDR2 YFSETQ. DNA of the CDR3: TGCGCCAGCAGCTTGCATGGTCAGGGGGAGAGAGAGACCCAGTACTTC. Encoded protein: CASSLHGQGERETQYF. Drawing the rest from reference TRBV5-1 and TRBJ2-5, the complete variable domain is KAGVTQTPRYLIKTRGQQVTLSCSPISGHRSVSWYQQTPGQGLQFLFEYFSETQRNKGNFPGRFSGRQFSNSRSEMNVSTLELGDSALYLCASSLHGQGERETQYFGPGTRLLVL.

On this clonotype itself: This may be a read error: a much more frequent sequence differs by one nucleotide. The chain combines TRBV28 with TRBJ1-4; D gene unclear. This CDR3 has 11 amino acids. Germline V gene data show CDR1 as MDHEN and CDR2 as SYDVKM. CDR3 amino acids: CASRLNEKLLF. In DNA form, the CDR3 reads TGTGCCAGCAGGCTTAATGAAAAACTGCTTTTT. Together with reference TRBV28 and TRBJ1-4, the CDR3 gives the full variable domain: DVKVTQSSRYLVKRTGEKVFLECVQDMDHENMFWYRQDPGLGLRLIYFSYDVKMKEKGDIPEGYSVSREKKERFSLILESASTNQTSMYLCASRLNEKLLFGSGTQLSVL.

This clonotype was counted many times. The V call is TRBV27, the J call TRBJ2-7, with TRBD1 matching over 7 bases. This CDR3 spans 14 amino acids. The trim removed 7 bases at V and 0 bases at J, leaving 6 bases unmatched. The germline CDR1 and CDR2 sequences are MNHEY and SMNVEV (reference sequence). In nucleotides, the CDR3 is TGTGCCAGCACCCAGGACAGGTTCTCCTACGAGCAGTACTTC. This sequence encodes CASTQDRFSYEQYF.

This chain joins TRBV20-1 and TRBJ1-4; possible D gene TRBD1, 6 bases. Germline CDR1 is DFQATT and CDR2 is SNEGSKA (reference sequence). V lost 5 bases, J lost 7 bases, and 14 bases lay in between. The CDR3 sequence is 13 residues long. The CDR3 is CSAPRDNGEKLFF. CDR3 in DNA: TGCAGTGCTCCACGGGACAACGGTGAAAAACTGTTTTTT.

This clonotype was counted ten times or more. CDR3 nucleotide sequence: TGTGCCAGCAGCTTAAACGGGGGTATTGATTCACCCCTCCACTTT. Protein sequence: CASSLNGGIDSPLHF. The V and J genes are TRBV7-3 and TRBJ1-6; TRBD1 might be the D (5 bases). The CDR3 covers 15 residues. Trimming cost V 1 base and J 8 bases, with 12 bases left between them. Per germline, CDR1 SGHTA and CDR2 FQGTGA.

This clonotype showed up many times. CDR3 residues: CASSLRSRLLEANTEAFF. The CDR3 DNA reads TGTGCCAGCAGTTTAAGAAGCAGGCTCCTAGAAGCGAACACTGAAGCTTTCTTT. The chain joins TRBV12-3 or TRBV12-4 to TRBJ1-1; D is uncertain. V was trimmed by 2 bases and J by 1 base, leaving 20 bases between them. This CDR3 has 18 amino acids.

This clonotype was seen ten or more times. V gene TRBV30 combines with J gene TRBJ2-1; D perhaps matches TRBD2 (6 bases). The germline gives CDR1 GTSNPN, CDR2 SVGIG (reference sequence). Between the trimmed V and J ends, which lost 2 bases and 6 bases, there was a span of 14 bases. CDR3 length equals 14 residues. The CDR3: CAWSRETVANEQFF. The DNA for the CDR3 is TGTGCCTGGAGTCGGGAGACGGTTGCCAATGAGCAGTTCTTC.

This clonotype was observed a handful of times. The V call is TRBV7-9, the J call TRBJ1-3; D call uncertain. The length of the CDR3 is 17 residues. V lost 2 bases and J lost 0, with 14 bases in between. Per germline, CDR1 SEHNR and CDR2 FQNEAQ (reference sequence). CDR3 in DNA: TGTGCCAGCAGCTTATTCGGGAGAGAGAGCTCTGGAAACACCATATATTTT. Its translation is CASSLFGRESSGNTIYF.

In regard to this clonotype: A clone one base away is much larger, so this may be a read error. The rearrangement uses TRBV7-9 and TRBJ2-3; no clear D gene. CDR3 length: 12 residues. Germline CDR1 SEHNR, CDR2 FQNEAQ (reference sequence). The CDR3 bases are TGTGCCACCAGCTTAACCGTAGATACGCAGTATTTT. Translating it yields CATSLTVDTQYF.

At least ten counts were recorded for this clonotype. The chain is built from TRBV12-3 or TRBV12-4 and TRBJ2-5; 10 bases line up with TRBD1. V dropped 6 bases and J dropped 2; count of bases not matched to a gene: 9. This CDR3 has 16 residues. CDR3 bases: TGTGCCAGCAGCCCTACGGGGGGACAGGGGCAAGAGACCCAGTACTTC. It is translated as CASSPTGGQGQETQYF.